This T cell receptor (beta chain) was obtained from a study of blood T cell repertoires in COVID-19. V shed 5 bases and J shed 3 bases, with 10 bases lying between them. There are 13 residues in the CDR3. Germline V gene lookup returns CDR1 MGHRA and CDR2 YSYEKL. Using immunoSEQ multiplex PCR, the repertoire was profiled, and TCRdb retains in-frame clones only, with some absent. The data hold some 89,000 clones, with approximately 89% observed a single time. This chain uses TRBV4-1 with TRBJ2-5; D uncertain. Material for sequencing was peripheral blood. This clonotype originated in a man aged 45 to 65 with acute or convalescent COVID-19. CDR3 residues: CASSAGSKETQYF. Written as DNA, the CDR3 is TGCGCCAGCAGCGCCGGGTCCAAAGAGACCCAGTACTTC.